The 24 T cell receptor beta chains below come from one sample, sequenced in a study of blood T cell repertoires in COVID-19. The assay was immunoSEQ multiplex PCR, and TCRdb's table has in-frame clones only and misses some. The sample includes around 150,000 clones, roughly 80% of them seen just once. Sequencing used PBMCs or T cells enriched from blood (not recorded which). The origin of the receptors is a woman aged 40-49 years who had recovered from COVID-19.

The J gene is TRBJ2-7, the V gene TRBV7-9, with 8 bases that match TRBD2. J was trimmed by 3 bases and V by 7 bases; bases with no gene match: 14. CDR1 and CDR2 (germline): SEHNR, FQNEAQ (reference sequence). The CDR3 is made up of 16 amino acids. As DNA, the CDR3 is TGTGCCAGCACCAGAGACGGGCTAGCGGGTGGCTACGAGCAGTACTTC. Encoded protein: CASTRDGLAGGYEQYF. Based on the CDR3 plus reference TRBV7-9 and TRBJ2-7, the full variable domain is DTGVSQNPRHKITKRGQNVTFRCDPISEHNRLYWYRQTLGQGPEFLTYFQNEAQLEKSRLLSDRFSAERPKGSFSTLEIQRTEQGDSAMYLCASTRDGLAGGYEQYFGPGTRLTVT.

The chain has TRBV5-1 and TRBJ1-1; D is possibly TRBD1 (5 bases). CDR3 length: 17 residues. From germline, CDR1 is SGHRS and CDR2 YFSETQ. The ends were cut back, 0 bases at V and 5 bases at J, with 20 bases in the middle. The CDR3 sequence: CASSLGEGGRGFTEAFF. CDR3 bases: TGCGCCAGCAGCTTGGGTGAAGGAGGGAGGGGATTTACTGAAGCTTTCTTT.

The gene calls are TRBV27 and TRBJ2-2, with TRBD2 matching over 8 bases. V lost 6 bases to trimming and J lost 3 bases; unmatched junction nucleotides: 9. This CDR3 comprises 16 residues. Germline V gene sequence: CDR1 MNHEY, CDR2 SMNVEV (reference sequence). CDR3 DNA: TGTGCCAGCAGGCCGTTAGGACTAGCTTACACCGGGGAGCTGTTTTTT. It specifies CASRPLGLAYTGELFF.

This clone was recorded a few times. The V call is TRBV6-1, the J call TRBJ2-6, with D possibly matching TRBD1 (6 bases). The length of the CDR3 is 17 residues. Trimming shortened V by 3 bases and J by 3 bases, and 15 bases separated the two germline ends. Germline V lookup: CDR1 MNHNS, CDR2 SASEGT. The CDR3 sequence: CASSEYRALFGANVLTF. The CDR3 DNA sequence: TGTGCCAGCAGTGAGTACAGGGCTCTTTTTGGGGCCAACGTCCTGACTTTC.

This clone has only a few counts. The chain carries TRBV7-9 and TRBJ1-1; D is unresolved. The V end lost 6 bases, the J end lost 1 base, and 9 bases lay between the germline ends. Germline loops: CDR1 SEHNR, CDR2 FQNEAQ (reference sequence). The CDR3 is 13 residues long. The CDR3: CASRRGANTEAFF. The CDR3 DNA is TGTGCCAGCAGACGGGGAGCGAACACTGAAGCTTTCTTT.

The genes are TRBV4-1 and TRBJ2-1, with D possibly being TRBD2 (6 bases). V was clipped by 1 base and J by 9 bases, with 13 bases between them. The V gene's germline CDR1 is MGHRA and CDR2 YSYEKL. The CDR3 sequence is 14 residues long. The CDR3 here is CASSQARGAGEQFF. CDR3 bases: TGCGCCAGCAGCCAAGCTAGAGGAGCGGGTGAGCAGTTCTTC.

The chain carries TRBV15 and TRBJ1-4; no clear D. The CDR3 totals 18 residues. Germline values: CDR1 LNHNV, CDR2 YYDKDF (reference sequence). V was shortened by 0 bases and J by 2 bases, with 16 bases between the two germline ends. The CDR3 coding sequence is TGTGCCACCAGCAGAGATTTATTCCAGGTTGTGACTAATGAAAAACTGTTTTTT. Encoded protein: CATSRDLFQVVTNEKLFF.

The chain combines TRBV10-3 with TRBJ2-5, with 12 positions matching TRBD2. The CDR3 extends over 15 amino acids. V lost 6 bases and J lost 1; bases outside the gene matches: 3. The germline V gene encodes CDR1 ENHRY and CDR2 SYGVKD. In nucleotides, the CDR3 is TGTGCCATCAGCGCTAGCGGGGGGGCCCAAGAGACCCAGTACTTC. This translates into CAISASGGAQETQYF.

In this sample, this clone turned up a few times. One end of the junction varies from germline; a read error may be responsible. V usage is TRBV11-2 and J usage is TRBJ1-6; unclear D gene. Germline CDR1 is SGHAT and CDR2 is FQNNGV. This CDR3 spans 14 amino acids. The CDR3 loop reads CASTLGYYDSPLHF. The CDR3 DNA is TGTGCCAGCACCCTAGGTTACTATGATTCACCCCTCCACTTT. The variable domain in full, with the rest retrieved from reference TRBV11-2 and TRBJ1-6, is EAGVAQSPRYKIIEKRQSVAFWCNPISGHATLYWYQQILGQGPKLLIQFQNNGVVDDSQLPKDRFSAERLKGVDSTLKIQPAKLEDSAVYLCASTLGYYDSPLHFGNGTRLTVT.

The CDR3 DNA is TGTGCGATGGGCGGAAACACCATATATTTT. This encodes CAMGGNTIYF. V usage is TRBV30 and J usage is TRBJ1-3; D is uncertain. The CDR3 spans 10 residues. Germline CDR1 is GTSNPN and CDR2 is SVGIG (reference sequence).

The chain joins TRBV5-8 to TRBJ2-7; D gene ambiguous. The germline V gene encodes CDR1 SGHTS and CDR2 YDEGEE. Trimming took off 2 bases at V and 0 bases at J, with 6 bases between the two ends. The CDR3 has 13 amino acids. The CDR3 sequence is CASSFGSSYEQYF. In DNA, the CDR3 is TGTGCCAGCAGCTTCGGGTCCTCCTACGAGCAGTACTTC.

CDR3 DNA: TGTGCCAGCAGCTTAAAGAGGCAGGGGGACCGGAATGAAAAACTGTTTTTT. This translates into CASSLKRQGDRNEKLFF. V is TRBV7-8 and J is TRBJ1-4; 7 nucleotides align to TRBD1. With 2 bases clipped from V and 5 bases from J, the junction kept 11 bases outside the gene matches. Germline V CDR1 and CDR2: SGHVS, FQNEAQ. There are 17 residues in the CDR3.

V and J are TRBV9 and TRBJ2-3, with TRBD2 matching over 10 bases. The germline CDR1 and CDR2 sequences are SGDLS and YYNGEE. The trim removed 0 bases at V and 14 bases at J, leaving 9 bases unmatched. The CDR3 is 14 residues long. CDR3 nucleotide sequence: TGTGCCAGCAGCGTAGATCTGGCTAGCGGGGGACGGTATTTT. This gives the protein CASSVDLASGGRYF.

The chain carries TRBV30 and TRBJ2-1, with TRBD2 matching over 10 bases. The ends lost 5 bases at V and 7 bases at J; junction bases unmatched: 11. This CDR3 comprises 15 residues. Germline V gene sequence: CDR1 GTSNPN, CDR2 SVGIG (reference sequence). The CDR3: CAWEMGLAGVNEQFF. The DNA of the CDR3 is TGTGCCTGGGAGATGGGGCTAGCGGGGGTAAATGAGCAGTTCTTC.

The genes are TRBV5-6 and TRBJ1-1; no definite D call. This CDR3 is built from 15 residues. Trimming removed 0 bases from V and 10 bases from J, with 19 bases in between. CDR1 is SGHDT, CDR2 YYEEEE, per germline. CDR3 region: CASSLADGQGRGAFF. The CDR3 DNA is TGTGCCAGCAGCTTGGCGGACGGGCAAGGGAGAGGAGCTTTCTTT.

The V call is TRBV7-9, the J call TRBJ1-2, with TRBD1 matching over 7 bases. Germline assignment: CDR1 SEHNR and CDR2 FQNEAQ (reference sequence). The CDR3 consists of 13 residues. The ends lost 0 bases at V and 7 bases at J; junction bases unmatched: 2. CDR3 DNA sequence: TGTGCCAGCAGCTTAGCCGGGGACAGTGGCTACACCTTC. It encodes CASSLAGDSGYTF.

This rearrangement joins TRBV27 to TRBJ2-3; 9 nucleotides line up with TRBD1. V gave up 0 bases and J gave up 1 base; unmatched junction bases: 5. The CDR3 has 17 residues. Germline V gene lookup returns CDR1 MNHEY and CDR2 SMNVEV (reference sequence). CDR3 loop: CASSLSNRGPGTDTQYF. CDR3 DNA: TGTGCCAGCAGTTTATCGAACAGGGGGCCTGGCACAGATACGCAGTATTTT.

The genes are TRBV27 and TRBJ2-3; tentatively, D is TRBD2 (5 bases). The V gene's germline CDR1 is MNHEY and CDR2 SMNVEV (reference sequence). The CDR3 spans 15 residues. Trimming pared 2 bases from V and 5 bases from J, leaving 14 bases between. CDR3 protein: CASSLLALGVDTQYF. The CDR3 nucleotides read TGTGCCAGCAGTTTACTGGCCCTCGGGGTAGATACGCAGTATTTT.

The gene calls are TRBV19 and TRBJ2-1, with D possibly matching TRBD1 (5 bases). The CDR3 covers 14 residues. The germline gives CDR1 LNHDA, CDR2 SQIVND (reference sequence). Trimming took off 7 bases at V and 7 bases at J, with 17 bases between the two ends. The DNA for the CDR3 is TGTGCCAGTATGATGGGGCAGGCTTTGAATGAGCAGTTCTTC. Its protein is CASMMGQALNEQFF.

The genes are TRBV6-1 and TRBJ2-2; 8 bases fit TRBD1. Losses at the gene ends were 2 bases for V and 6 bases for J; bases not matched to a gene: 8. CDR1 is MNHNS, CDR2 SASEGT, per germline. This CDR3 region has 16 residues. The CDR3 here is CASSEPGQGGAGELFF. The CDR3 DNA is TGTGCCAGCAGTGAACCTGGACAGGGCGGGGCCGGGGAGCTGTTTTTT.

The chain joins TRBV27 to TRBJ2-1; 7 bases map to TRBD1. V gave up 3 bases and J gave up 5 bases; unmatched junction bases: 7. The length of the CDR3 is 15 residues. In germline, CDR1 is MNHEY, CDR2 SMNVEV (reference sequence). DNA for the CDR3: TGTGCCAGCAGTTTTGAGACAGGGAACGACAATGAGCAGTTCTTC. It yields the protein CASSFETGNDNEQFF.

The V gene is TRBV3-1 (or the pseudogene TRBV3-2), the J gene TRBJ2-7, with TRBD2 matching over 10 bases. The trim removed 0 bases at V and 3 bases at J, leaving 5 bases unmatched. There are 16 residues in the CDR3. Germline V gene lookup returns CDR1 LGHDT and CDR2 YNNKEL (reference sequence). This CDR3 is CASSQDVASGSYEQYF. CDR3 nucleotide sequence: TGTGCCAGCAGCCAAGACGTCGCTAGCGGGAGCTACGAGCAGTACTTC.

The chain joins TRBV2 to TRBJ2-7; 7 nucleotides line up with TRBD1. The CDR3 has 13 residues. Germline V gives CDR1 SNHLY, CDR2 FYNNEI. V dropped 5 bases and J dropped 2; count of bases not matched to a gene: 3. CDR3 residues: CASSRDSAYEQYF. CDR3 bases: TGTGCCAGCAGTCGGGACAGCGCCTACGAGCAGTACTTC.

The chain uses TRBV5-1 and TRBJ2-7, with TRBD2 matching 9 bases. V lost 5 bases and J lost 1; bases outside the gene matches: 4. Germline V gives CDR1 SGHRS, CDR2 YFSETQ. The CDR3 is 14 residues long. The CDR3, as DNA: TGCGCCAGCAGGTCGCGGGAGGGATCCTACGAGCAGTACTTC. Residues: CASRSREGSYEQYF.